The clone carrying this T cell receptor (beta chain) was seen a single time. These data come from a study of blood T cell repertoires in COVID-19. Study details: Donors in the United States, Italy and Spain gave samples during acute or convalescent COVID-19. T cells, B-cell-depleted T cells, or PBMCs provided the cDNA or gDNA that served as material.

Trimming removed 6 bases from V and 7 bases from J, with 21 bases in between. The CDR3 sequence is 15 residues long. The germline V gene encodes CDR1 KGHSH and CDR2 LQKENI. Authors' processing steps: The authors estimated nucleated cell counts from reference gene primer amplification. Profiling relied on immunoSEQ multiplex PCR, and the TCRdb table lists in-frame clones only, not all of them. That table supplies the V and J calls and clone size; D and trimming were determined from the DNA. Among tens of thousands of clones, 85% to 95% were seen once, and the ten largest hold around 4.2%. Sequenced input: peripheral blood. V gene TRBV18 combines with J gene TRBJ1-2; D may be TRBD1 (5 bases). This sequence was found in a man aged 50-59 years with acute or convalescent COVID-19. Here the CDR3 DNA reads TGTGCCAGCTCCCCCCCCGCACGGTCGGGGGGTGGCTACACCTTC. Its translation is CASSPPARSGGGYTF.